The source of this T cell receptor beta chain is a study of T and B cells in COVID-19 patients. Overall study: Peripheral blood came from COVID-19 patients with active infection or after recovery. Of about 20 active-infection patients, 12 were critically ill with mechanical ventilation or extracorporeal membrane oxygenation.

Relative to its sample, this clonotype is medium-sized. TRB was amplified from approximately 250-480 ng of blood genomic DNA. This CDR3 has 15 residues. V shed 4 bases and J 4 bases; nucleotides not matched to a gene: 7. Germline values: CDR1 MNHEY, CDR2 SVGAGI. Multiplex PCR with BIOMED2 TRB-A/B primer pools amplified TRB rearrangements. TCRdb itself ran the multiplex PCR reads through MiXCR, one entry per CDR3 protein. The table records several thousand distinct CDR3 sequences, about 23% of them present only once. The source is a human donor who had recovered from COVID-19. The chain is built from TRBV6-5 and TRBJ2-7; the match to TRBD1 covers 10 bases. Material for sequencing was blood. In DNA form, the CDR3 reads TGTGCCAGCAGTTGGACCGGGACAGGGGTGTACGAGCAGTACTTC. Protein sequence: CASSWTGTGVYEQYF.